The 13 T cell receptor beta chains below were found in one sample sequenced in a study of blood T cell repertoires in COVID-19. Measured with immunoSEQ multiplex PCR; TCRdb has only the in-frame clones, and not every one. The table has more than 45,000 clones, 90% seen once; the top ten hold about 5.1%. Specimen: peripheral blood. The receptors derive from a man aged 70 or older with acute or convalescent COVID-19.

V gene TRBV30 combines with J gene TRBJ1-3; D is possibly TRBD1 (5 bases). The CDR3 is 15 amino acids. The germline V gene has CDR1 GTSNPN and CDR2 SVGIG (reference sequence). V was pared by 2 bases and J by 0 bases, with 11 bases between. DNA of the CDR3: TGTGCCTGGAGTAAAGACAGTAGCTCTGGAAACACCATATATTTT. Protein sequence: CAWSKDSSSGNTIYF.

The chain couples TRBV5-6 to TRBJ1-2, with 8 bases lining up with TRBD1. The trim removed 0 bases at V and 5 bases at J, leaving 9 bases unmatched. The CDR3 extends over 16 amino acids. In germline, CDR1 is SGHDT, CDR2 YYEEEE. In nucleotides, the CDR3 is TGTGCCAGCAGCTTGGATAGGGCAGGGGGCTTTTATGGCTACACCTTC. This gives the protein CASSLDRAGGFYGYTF. Filled out from reference TRBV5-6 and TRBJ1-2, the complete variable domain reads DAGVTQSPTHLIKTRGQQVTLRCSPKSGHDTVSWYQQALGQGPQFIFQYYEEEERQRGNFPDRFSGHQFPNYSSELNVNALLLGDSALYLCASSLDRAGGFYGYTFGSGTRLTVV.

The CDR3 spells CASSLDSGGYEQYF. CDR3 in DNA: TGCGCCAGCAGCTTGGATAGCGGGGGATACGAGCAGTACTTC. The chain carries TRBV5-1 and TRBJ2-7, with TRBD2 matching 9 bases. Trimming at V came to 0 bases and at J to 4 bases, leaving 2 bases not matched to a gene. The CDR3 runs to 14 residues. Germline CDR1 reads SGHRS; CDR2 reads YFSETQ.

The chain carries TRBV24-1 and TRBJ2-5; 7 bases match TRBD1. This CDR3 is built from 16 residues. The V segment lost 2 bases and the J segment 8 bases; nucleotides outside the gene matches: 13. Looked up from germline, CDR1 is KGHDR and CDR2 is SFDVKD. DNA for the CDR3: TGTGCCACCAGTGATTCATACAGGGGCTCCCGGGGAACCCAGTACTTC. It codes for CATSDSYRGSRGTQYF.

The V call is TRBV27, the J call TRBJ2-2; tentatively, D is TRBD2 (6 bases). The CDR3 runs to 15 residues. Trimming shortened V by 1 base and J by 4 bases, and 10 bases separated the two germline ends. Germline V gene sequence: CDR1 MNHEY, CDR2 SMNVEV (reference sequence). CDR3 nucleotide sequence: TGTGCCAGCAGTTTATTACGGGGGAGCACCGGGGAGCTGTTTTTT. Translated: CASSLLRGSTGELFF.

The chain has TRBV7-2 and TRBJ1-5, with 7 bases aligning to TRBD1. Germline CDR1 reads SGHTA; CDR2 reads FQGNSA. Trimming at V came to 2 bases and at J to 6 bases, leaving 7 bases not matched to a gene. The CDR3 runs to 15 residues. The CDR3 spells CASSLRQGKGQPQHF. CDR3 sequence (DNA): TGTGCCAGCAGCTTAAGACAGGGAAAAGGTCAGCCCCAGCATTTT.

The chain uses TRBV28 and TRBJ1-4; a weak D match, TRBD1 (6 bases). The CDR3 has 15 residues. V gave up 7 bases and J gave up 8 bases, with 20 bases separating them. CDR1 MDHEN and CDR2 SYDVKM come from the germline V gene. CDR3 sequence reads: CASTTQGGGIEKLFF. CDR3 nucleotides: TGTGCCAGCACTACTCAGGGAGGGGGTATAGAAAAACTGTTTTTT.

The chain joins TRBV12-3 or TRBV12-4 to TRBJ1-2; D unclear. CDR3 length: 13 residues. V was pared by 8 bases and J by 7 bases, with 17 bases between. The CDR3 sequence is CASSPEVMSGYTF. DNA of the CDR3: TGTGCCAGCTCACCAGAGGTGATGAGTGGCTACACCTTC.

The chain joins TRBV28 to TRBJ2-7; TRBD1 is a possible D gene (5 bases). V lost 2 bases and J lost 4, with 12 bases in between. Per the germline V gene, CDR1 is MDHEN and CDR2 is SYDVKM. The CDR3 length is 14 residues. CDR3 residues: CASSLRAGFYEQYF. The CDR3 DNA reads as TGTGCCAGCAGTTTACGGGCAGGGTTTTACGAGCAGTACTTC.

This chain connects TRBV16 to TRBJ1-1; a weak D match, TRBD1 (5 bases). V lost 4 bases and J 0 bases, leaving 12 bases between the germline ends. This CDR3 has 15 amino acids. Per the germline V gene, CDR1 is KGHSY and CDR2 is FQNENV. CDR3 sequence: CASSPTGLMNTEAFF. The DNA for the CDR3 is TGTGCCAGCAGCCCGACGGGACTTATGAACACTGAAGCTTTCTTT. The full variable domain, with the rest looked up from reference TRBV16 and TRBJ1-1, is GEEVAQTPKHLVRGEGQKAKLYCAPIKGHSYVFWYQQVLKNEFKFLISFQNENVFDETGMPKERFSAKCLPNSPCSLEIQATKLEDSAVYFCASSPTGLMNTEAFFGQGTRLTVV.

The CDR3 DNA follows: TGTGCCAGTAGTACAACGACAGAGTATAGCAATCAGCCCCAGCATTTT. Translated, it gives CASSTTTEYSNQPQHF. The chain carries TRBV19 and TRBJ1-5, with a tentative D call TRBD1 (5 bases). Germline V gene lookup returns CDR1 LNHDA and CDR2 SQIVND (reference sequence). The CDR3 is made up of 16 amino acids. V was pared by 4 bases and J by 0 bases, with 13 bases between.

The CDR3 DNA reads as TGTGCCAGCAGCCATAAACCGGGACAGGGAAACACCGGGGAGCTGTTTTTT. It specifies CASSHKPGQGNTGELFF. The V gene is TRBV7-3, the J gene TRBJ2-2; 9 positions match TRBD1. CDR3 size: 17 residues. J lost 2 bases, V lost 5 bases, and 9 bases had no gene match. CDR1 and CDR2 (germline): SGHTA, FQGTGA.

The V call is TRBV27, the J call TRBJ2-3; 10 bases align to TRBD2. The germline CDR1 and CDR2 sequences are MNHEY and SMNVEV (reference sequence). CDR3 length: 14 residues. V shed 6 bases, J shed 3 bases, and the junction held 3 bases outside the gene matches. The DNA for the CDR3 is TGTGCCAGCAGCTGGACTAGCGGTACAGATACGCAGTATTTT. This translates into CASSWTSGTDTQYF.